This is a list of T cell receptor beta chains from one sample in a study of tumor-infiltrating lymphocytes in localized non-small cell lung cancer. The data were produced by immunoSEQ multiplex PCR, yet TCRdb's version contains in-frame clones alone and is incomplete. The sample yields about 6,400 clones, about 67% seen once. Sequencing used lung tumor tissue. The receptor source for this set is a human donor with non-small cell lung cancer. The CDR3 runs from the conserved cysteine through the conserved F or W. Each record gives: D gene, clone size, J gene, V gene, CDR3 DNA, CDR3 protein. The D gene is left open where the match is weak. Some rows mark clone size as missing; the rest say once, few, many or name a class of expanded clone.

NA | NA | TRBJ2-7 | TRBV29-1 | TGCAGCGTTGTTTCCGGATCCGCCGGGGAGCAGTACTTC | CSVVSGSAGEQYF
TRBD1 | NA | TRBJ1-1 | TRBV7-2 | TGTGCCAGCAGCCTACAGGGGGCGCGATCCCAGGCTTTCTTT | CASSLQGARSQAFF
NA | NA | TRBJ2-5 | TRBV9 | TGTGCCAGCAGCCCCGTTCCCCAAGAGGCCCAGTACTTC | CASSPVPQEAQYF
TRBD1 | NA | TRBJ1-3 | TRBV5-4 | TGTGCCAGCAGCTTTGGGAGAGGGGGCGGAAACACCATATATTTT | CASSFGRGGGNTIYF
NA | NA | TRBJ1-2 | TRBV28 | TGTGCCAGCAGTTTCGGGGTTGATGGCTACACCTTC | CASSFGVDGYTF
NA | NA | TRBJ1-1 | TRBV28 | TGTGCCAGCAGTTTATGGGGGGGAATGAACACTGAAGCTTTCTTT | CASSLWGGMNTEAFF
NA | NA | TRBJ2-5 | TRBV9 | TGTGCCAGCAGCGCAAGTGGACAGCCTGAAGGGGAGACCCAGTACTTC | CASSASGQPEGETQYF
NA | once | TRBJ2-2 | TRBV11-3 | TGTGCCAGCAGCTTATACCCCACCGGGGAGCTGTTTTTT | CASSLYPTGELFF
NA | NA | TRBJ2-3 | TRBV29-1 | TGCAGCGTTGGGGTCTCCGGGACTGGCACAGATACGCAGTATTTT | CSVGVSGTGTDTQYF
NA | NA | TRBJ1-6 | TRBV5-1 | TGCGCCAGCAGCTTGGTTTCAGCTACGAGCTCCTATAATTCACCCCTCCACTTT | CASSLVSATSSYNSPLHF
NA | once | TRBJ2-1 | TRBV10-3 | TGTGCCATCAGTGAGTCGGAGGGGGAGGGCTACAATGAGCAGTTCTTC | CAISESEGEGYNEQFF
NA | NA | TRBJ2-1 | TRBV30 | TGTGCCTGGACTGAGGGGGGGCCCTCCTCGCAGTTCTTC | CAWTEGGPSSQFF
NA | few | TRBJ2-3 | TRBV6-1 | TGTGCCAGCAGTGAAGCGTCCAGGTCGTGGAGAGATACGCAGTATTTT | CASSEASRSWRDTQYF
NA | few | TRBJ2-1 | TRBV20-1 | TGCAGTGCCTATAACAGGAAAGGGCAGTTCTTC | CSAYNRKGQFF
TRBD1 | NA | TRBJ1-2 | TRBV27 | TGTGCCAGCAGTCCTCTAGACAGGGCCTACTATGGCTACACCTTC | CASSPLDRAYYGYTF
TRBD1 | NA | TRBJ1-5 | TRBV18 | TGTGCCAGCTCACCACAAGGACAGGGGAGTCAGCCCCAGCATTTT | CASSPQGQGSQPQHF
NA | NA | TRBJ2-7 | TRBV9 | TGTGCCAGCAGCGTAGGCCAAGTTTACGAGCAGTACTTC | CASSVGQVYEQYF
NA | NA | TRBJ2-4 | TRBV5-1 | TGCGCCAGCAGCTTGGGACCTCTAGCCAAAAACATTCAGTACTTC | CASSLGPLAKNIQYF
TRBD2 | NA | TRBJ2-1 | TRBV7-2 | TGTGCCAGCAGCTTATCCCTTTTAGCGGGGGAATACAATGAGCAGTTCTTC | CASSLSLLAGEYNEQFF
NA | NA | TRBJ2-7 | TRBV9 | TGTGCCAGCAGCGTAACCGGGAGTTCCTACGAGCAGTACTTC | CASSVTGSSYEQYF
NA | few | TRBJ1-1 | TRBV7-2 | TGTGCCAGCAGCTCTCCCTCGGACCTGAACACTGAAGCTTTCTTT | CASSSPSDLNTEAFF
NA | few | TRBJ1-1 | TRBV29-1 | TGCAGCGTTGAAGAACGACAGGACACTGAAGCTTTCTTT | CSVEERQDTEAFF
NA | NA | TRBJ2-7 | TRBV2 | TGTGCCACCTCCCCCCAGGTTTTTCACGAGCAGTACTTC | CATSPQVFHEQYF
NA | NA | TRBJ1-4 | TRBV28 | TGTGCCAGCAGTGACCTGGGAGCCAGAACGGAAAAACTGTTTTTT | CASSDLGARTEKLFF